Listed below are T cell receptor beta chains from one sample, sequenced in a study of T cell repertoires in cytomegalovirus infection. Each CDR3 protein gets one entry after TCRdb re-called the reads with MiXCR. The repertoire includes hundreds of thousands of distinct CDR3 sequences, approximately 40% of them detected once, and about 2.8% sits in the top ten. Sequencing input: PBMCs. These receptors all come from a human donor in good health (CMV status not recorded). Some clones in this sample may be carry-over from other donors' samples. Each CDR3 is given without its conserved first and last residue.

J: TRBJ1-2
V: TRBV7-4
CDR3: ASSTDRGRVRGYT

J: TRBJ1-4
V: TRBV7-9
CDR3: ASSQEGHLGGEKLF

J: TRBJ2-1
V: TRBV24-1
CDR3: ATSDWGGETYNEQF

J: TRBJ1-1
V: TRBV6-2/TRBV6-3
CDR3: ASSYSTRGSAF

J: TRBJ2-5
V: TRBV11-2
CDR3: ASSPKAGRSETQY

J: TRBJ2-7
V: TRBV7-2
CDR3: ASSLVGWGSEQY

J: TRBJ2-5
V: TRBV25-1
CDR3: ASSDRRTGQETQY

J: TRBJ2-1
V: TRBV5-6
CDR3: ASSLEIGGGYNEQF

J: TRBJ2-1
V: TRBV10-3
CDR3: AISGEGYEQF

J: TRBJ2-5
V: TRBV4-3
CDR3: ASSQGQWGEYQETQY

J: TRBJ1-5
V: TRBV20-1
CDR3: SAPGGARSNQPQH

J: TRBJ2-1
V: TRBV7-9
CDR3: ASSQGTVYNEQF

J: TRBJ1-4
V: TRBV28
CDR3: ATVRGFDEKRF

J: TRBJ2-1
V: TRBV6-1
CDR3: ASKRESLEGQF

J: TRBJ2-1
V: TRBV7-8
CDR3: ASSVARGPYNEQF

J: TRBJ2-2
V: TRBV6-1
CDR3: ASPGVAGELF

J: TRBJ2-7
V: TRBV2
CDR3: ASGLVAYEQY

J: TRBJ1-2
V: TRBV20-1
CDR3: SASLSDYGYT

J: TRBJ2-7
V: TRBV14
CDR3: ASSQPGLIGEQY

J: TRBJ2-2
V: TRBV7-2
CDR3: ASSFSGRGYGELF

J: TRBJ2-2
V: TRBV19
CDR3: ASKAGVSAGELF

J: TRBJ1-2
V: TRBV7-2
CDR3: ASRDTGTTDYGYT

J: TRBJ1-1
V: TRBV11-2
CDR3: ASIGGGEGTEAF

J: TRBJ1-1
V: TRBV7-2
CDR3: ASSFWPQGGDTEAF

J: TRBJ1-1
V: TRBV12-3/TRBV12-4
CDR3: ASSYQGNTEAF

J: TRBJ1-5
V: TRBV4-1
CDR3: ASSQDRDTGTNQPQH

J: TRBJ1-2
V: TRBV6-6
CDR3: ASHKPSSHYGYT

J: TRBJ2-7
V: TRBV28
CDR3: ASSFAGSYEQY

J: TRBJ2-3
V: TRBV20-1
CDR3: SAWGLAGGPSTDTQY

J: TRBJ1-2
V: TRBV6-5
CDR3: ASQRAGYGYT

J: TRBJ2-7
V: TRBV20-1
CDR3: SADRGTSGRAA

J: TRBJ1-6
V: TRBV18
CDR3: ASSPYTARVNSPLH

J: TRBJ2-3
V: TRBV5-4
CDR3: ASSPRQGPLSTDTQY

J: TRBJ2-2
V: TRBV7-2
CDR3: ASSSLWGKGAGELF

J: TRBJ2-2
V: TRBV6-6
CDR3: ASSEASALVTGELF

J: TRBJ2-1
V: TRBV28
CDR3: ASRSLRESSYNEQF

J: TRBJ2-7
V: TRBV7-2
CDR3: ASSLQGRSEQY

J: TRBJ2-7
V: TRBV10-3
CDR3: AISEPIKGAGYEQY

J: TRBJ2-1
V: TRBV19
CDR3: ASNPSGIAYNEQF

J: TRBJ2-7
V: TRBV2
CDR3: ASSAESRGAYEQY

J: TRBJ1-5
V: TRBV28
CDR3: ASKGGNSNQPQH

J: TRBJ2-5
V: TRBV5-1
CDR3: ASKGTTLGETQY

J: TRBJ2-5
V: TRBV11-2
CDR3: ASSLVASGQETQY

J: TRBJ2-4
V: TRBV19
CDR3: ASRDDTGLDRVQY

J: TRBJ2-1
V: TRBV2
CDR3: ASGKGLAPNNEQF

J: TRBJ2-1
V: TRBV7-4
CDR3: ASGPWNSGGPNEQF

J: TRBJ2-1
V: TRBV27
CDR3: ASSHGDLLYNEQF

J: TRBJ2-1
V: TRBV19
CDR3: ASSIELGGPSSYNEQF

J: TRBJ1-1
V: TRBV12-3/TRBV12-4
CDR3: ASSGDRKAETEAF

J: TRBJ2-2
V: TRBV5-4
CDR3: ASSLGGPGGELF

J: TRBJ2-5
V: TRBV12-3/TRBV12-4
CDR3: ASRAGLAGQETQY

J: TRBJ2-1
V: TRBV11-1
CDR3: ASSGDRAYNEQF

J: TRBJ2-3
V: TRBV24-1
CDR3: ATSDPGTSGADTQY

J: TRBJ2-4
V: TRBV15
CDR3: ATSPGQLAKNIQY

J: TRBJ1-2
V: TRBV27
CDR3: ASSWDSKNYGYT